This section outlines one T cell receptor (beta chain) sequence together with its context. The ends lost 2 bases at V and 5 bases at J; junction bases unmatched: 9. CDR3 length equals 16 residues. Germline CDR1 and CDR2: KGHSH and LQKENI. This sample is drawn from a study of cytomegalovirus exposure and HLA in healthy donors. Both 60 Vbeta primers and 13 Jbeta primers went into the PCR. TCRdb's table, derived via immunoSEQ multiplex PCR, lists solely in-frame clones and lacks some. Of 130,000 to 150,000 clones listed, about 84% are singletons. The chain couples TRBV18 to TRBJ1-1; 9 bases are shared with TRBD1. Sequencing input: PBMCs. This clonotype originated in a male donor in good health and CMV-seronegative. The CDR3 coding sequence is TGTGCCAGCTCACCAGCGGTACAGGGGGCTAGGACTGAAGCTTTCTTT. This sequence encodes CASSPAVQGARTEAFF.